The 7 T cell receptor beta chains below come from one sample, sequenced in a study of T cell repertoires in cytomegalovirus infection. Each CDR3 protein is one row after TCRdb ran MiXCR on the reads. Here the sample spans approximately 1,000,000 distinct CDR3 sequences, less than 40% being singletons. Antigens for these TCRs are unknown. The material was cultured CD8+ T cells from PBMCs, obtained from culture after CMV antigen stimulation. These receptors all come from a human donor in good health (CMV status not recorded). Some clones in this sample may be carry-over from other donors' samples.

This sequence joins TRBV19 and TRBJ2-3; TRBD2 aligns across 9 bases. J gave up 11 bases and V 8 bases, and 20 bases lay outside the gene matches. The germline V gene has CDR1 LNHDA and CDR2 SQIVND (reference sequence). The length of the CDR3 is 16 residues. This CDR3 is CASRLLRGGGAEEQYF. The CDR3 nucleotides read TGTGCCAGTCGTCTTCTTAGGGGCGGGGGGGCCGAGGAGCAGTATTTT.

There are a few counts of this clonotype. The chain carries TRBV7-9 and TRBJ2-1; weak D call: TRBD2 (6 bases). Germline V gene lookup returns CDR1 SEHNR and CDR2 FQNEAQ (reference sequence). The CDR3 contains 11 residues. Trimming took 7 bases from V and 10 from J, leaving 11 bases between them. CDR3 sequence reads: CASTVAGEQFF. CDR3 in DNA: TGTGCCAGCACCGTCGCGGGGGAGCAGTTCTTC.

The rearrangement uses TRBV18 and TRBJ2-5; 8 bases map to TRBD1. This CDR3 has 21 residues. J gave up 0 bases and V 4 bases, and 22 bases lay outside the gene matches. CDR1 KGHSH and CDR2 LQKENI come from the germline V gene. CDR3 protein: CASSRYAPFSGQGEYQETQYF. The DNA of the CDR3 is TGTGCCAGCTCACGCTACGCCCCGTTTAGCGGACAGGGCGAGTACCAAGAGACCCAGTACTTC. Complete variable domain (other parts from reference TRBV18 and TRBJ2-5): NAGVMQNPRHLVRRRGQEARLRCSPMKGHSHVYWYRQLPEEGLKFMVYLQKENIIDESGMPKERFSAEFPKEGPSILRIQQVVRGDSAAYFCASSRYAPFSGQGEYQETQYFGPGTRLLVL.

There are a few counts of this clonotype. The chain employs TRBV7-9 and TRBJ1-4; D unresolved. Germline CDR1 and CDR2: SEHNR and FQNEAQ (reference sequence). V lost 5 bases to trimming and J lost 8 bases, with 12 bases between them. This CDR3 comprises 13 residues. CDR3 sequence (DNA): TGTGCCAGCAGCCCTCCTCTGGCAGAAAAACTGTTTTTT. As protein: CASSPPLAEKLFF.

The genes are TRBV2 and TRBJ2-3; D unclear. V lost 6 bases and J 2 bases, leaving 15 bases between the germline ends. The germline V gene encodes CDR1 SNHLY and CDR2 FYNNEI. The CDR3 sequence is 15 residues long. The CDR3 protein is CASSLTEAFTDTQYF. In DNA, the CDR3 is TGTGCCAGCAGCCTCACAGAGGCCTTCACAGATACGCAGTATTTT.

This clonotype was recorded a few times. The chain carries TRBV9 and TRBJ1-1; D remains unclear. V was cut by 1 base and J by 0 bases, with 10 bases left in between. The CDR3 contains 15 residues. Germline V gene data show CDR1 as SGDLS and CDR2 as YYNGEE. Here the CDR3 reads CASSVPSGMNTEAFF. The CDR3 nucleotides are TGTGCCAGCAGCGTACCATCTGGAATGAACACTGAAGCTTTCTTT. Filled out from reference TRBV9 and TRBJ1-1, the complete variable domain reads DSGVTQTPKHLITATGQRVTLRCSPRSGDLSVYWYQQSLDQGLQFLIQYYNGEERAKGNILERFSAQQFPDLHSELNLSSLELGDSALYFCASSVPSGMNTEAFFGQGTRLTVV.

This clonotype was detected only a few times. This chain connects TRBV12-3 or TRBV12-4 to TRBJ2-3; 16 nucleotides line up with TRBD2. The length of the CDR3 is 18 residues. The trim removed 6 bases at V and 1 base at J, leaving 7 bases unmatched. In DNA form, the CDR3 reads TGTGCCAGCAGCTCCGGGACTAGCGGGGGGGCCGGCACAGATACGCAGTATTTT. Its protein product is CASSSGTSGGAGTDTQYF.